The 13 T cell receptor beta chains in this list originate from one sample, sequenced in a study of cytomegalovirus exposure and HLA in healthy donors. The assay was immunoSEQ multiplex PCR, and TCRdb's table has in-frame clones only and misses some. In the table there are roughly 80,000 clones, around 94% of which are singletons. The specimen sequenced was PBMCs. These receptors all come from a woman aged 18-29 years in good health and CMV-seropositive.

As DNA, the CDR3 is TGTGCCAGCAGCTCCACGCGACAGGGTATTGCGGGTTATAATGAAAAACTGTTTTTT. Protein product: CASSSTRQGIAGYNEKLFF. This chain links TRBV5-8 with TRBJ1-4; 7 nucleotides match TRBD1. The germline V gene encodes CDR1 SGHTS and CDR2 YDEGEE. V shed 3 bases, J shed 4 bases, and the junction held 18 bases outside the gene matches. The CDR3 totals 19 residues.

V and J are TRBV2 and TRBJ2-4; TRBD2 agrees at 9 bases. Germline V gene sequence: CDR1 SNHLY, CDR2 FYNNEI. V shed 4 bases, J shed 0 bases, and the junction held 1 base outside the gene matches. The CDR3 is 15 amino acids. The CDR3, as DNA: TGTGCCAGCAGTGGACTAGCGGCAGCCAAAAACATTCAGTACTTC. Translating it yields CASSGLAAAKNIQYF.

The CDR3 loop is CASSFSGTMNTEAFF. The CDR3 DNA reads as TGTGCCAGCAGCTTCAGCGGCACCATGAACACTGAAGCTTTCTTT. This sequence joins TRBV7-2 and TRBJ1-1; D not certain. V was shortened by 3 bases and J by 0 bases, with 11 bases between the two germline ends. This CDR3 comprises 15 residues. Germline CDR1 reads SGHTA; CDR2 reads FQGNSA.

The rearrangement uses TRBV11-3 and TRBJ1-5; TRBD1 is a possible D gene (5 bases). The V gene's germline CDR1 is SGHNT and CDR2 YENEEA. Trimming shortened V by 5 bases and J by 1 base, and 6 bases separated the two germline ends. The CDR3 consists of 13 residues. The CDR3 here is CASSPGSNQPQHF. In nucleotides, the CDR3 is TGTGCCAGCAGCCCAGGGAGCAATCAGCCCCAGCATTTT.

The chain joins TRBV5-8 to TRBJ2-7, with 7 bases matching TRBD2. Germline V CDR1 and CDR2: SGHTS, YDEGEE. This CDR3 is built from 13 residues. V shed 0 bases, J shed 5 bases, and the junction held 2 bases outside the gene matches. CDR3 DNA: TGTGCCAGCAGCTTGGACCGGGGGGACGAGCAGTACTTC. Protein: CASSLDRGDEQYF.

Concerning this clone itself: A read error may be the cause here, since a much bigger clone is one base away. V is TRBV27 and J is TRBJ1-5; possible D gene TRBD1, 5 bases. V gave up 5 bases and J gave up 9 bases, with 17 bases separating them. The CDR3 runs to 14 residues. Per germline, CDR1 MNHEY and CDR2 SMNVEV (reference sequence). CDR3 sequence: CASSLGADKGPQHF. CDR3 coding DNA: TGTGCCAGCAGTCTTGGGGCAGATAAGGGGCCCCAGCATTTT.

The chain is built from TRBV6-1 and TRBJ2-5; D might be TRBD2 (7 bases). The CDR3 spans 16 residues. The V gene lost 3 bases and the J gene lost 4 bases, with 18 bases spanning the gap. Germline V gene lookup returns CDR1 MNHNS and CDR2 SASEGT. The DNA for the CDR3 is TGTGCCAGCAGTGAGGCGAAGGGGGGGCGCTCAGAGACCCAGTACTTC. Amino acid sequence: CASSEAKGGRSETQYF.

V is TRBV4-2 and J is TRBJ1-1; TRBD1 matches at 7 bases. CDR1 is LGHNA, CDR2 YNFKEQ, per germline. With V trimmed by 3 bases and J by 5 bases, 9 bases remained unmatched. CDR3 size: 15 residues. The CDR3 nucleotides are TGTGCCAGCAGCCAGAGCCCGGGACAGCGGACTGAAGCTTTCTTT. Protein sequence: CASSQSPGQRTEAFF.

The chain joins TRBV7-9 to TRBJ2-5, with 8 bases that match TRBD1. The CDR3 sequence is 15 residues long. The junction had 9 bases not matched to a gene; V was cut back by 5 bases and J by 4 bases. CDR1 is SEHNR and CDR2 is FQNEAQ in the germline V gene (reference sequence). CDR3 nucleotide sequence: TGTGCCAGCAGCCCCTCGGGACAGGCCCGAGAGACCCAGTACTTC. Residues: CASSPSGQARETQYF.

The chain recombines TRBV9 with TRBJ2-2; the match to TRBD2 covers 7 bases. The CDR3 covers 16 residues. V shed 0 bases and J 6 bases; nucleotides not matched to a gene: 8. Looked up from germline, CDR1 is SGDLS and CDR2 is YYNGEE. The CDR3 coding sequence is TGTGCCAGCAGCGTAGCCCCCCCGACTAGCCCCGGGGAGCTGTTTTTT. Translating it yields CASSVAPPTSPGELFF.

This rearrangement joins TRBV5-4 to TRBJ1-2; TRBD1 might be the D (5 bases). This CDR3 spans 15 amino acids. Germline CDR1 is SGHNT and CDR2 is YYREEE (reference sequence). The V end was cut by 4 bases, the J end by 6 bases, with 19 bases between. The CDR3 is CASSPAWGVSDGYTF. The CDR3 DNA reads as TGTGCCAGCAGCCCCGCCTGGGGGGTCAGCGATGGCTACACCTTC.

The CDR3 reads CASSLGGTDTQYF. Written as DNA, the CDR3 is TGTGCCAGCAGTCTAGGCGGCACAGATACGCAGTATTTT. J is TRBJ2-3 and V is TRBV6-4; no clear D gene. This CDR3 has 13 residues. V gave up 5 bases and J gave up 1 base, with 7 bases separating them. Per germline, CDR1 MRHNA and CDR2 SNTAGT.

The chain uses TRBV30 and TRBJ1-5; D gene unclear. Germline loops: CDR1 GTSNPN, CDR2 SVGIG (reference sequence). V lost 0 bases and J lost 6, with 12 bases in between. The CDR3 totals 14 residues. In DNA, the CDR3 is TGTGCCTGGAGTGTCTCCGGGTTGGGTCAGCCCCAGCATTTT. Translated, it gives CAWSVSGLGQPQHF.